This TCR beta chain is from a study of T cells after yellow fever vaccination. Worth noting for this clonotype: No antigen is known for it.

Findings of the study overall: The secondary response showed a weaker magnitude and a faster peak, day 5 versus 15.

Using its own MiXCR run on the 5' RACE reads, TCRdb lists one record per CDR3 protein. The sample carries some 400,000 distinct CDR3 sequences, 18% recorded once. Germline V gene sequence: CDR1 SGHTA, CDR2 FQGTGA. V dropped 3 bases and J dropped 3 bases, with 8 bases sitting between them. The CDR3 runs 14 residues. Source: PBMCs, taken before the yellow fever booster vaccination. V gene TRBV7-3 combines with J gene TRBJ2-2, with D unresolved. The TCR sequence derives from a man between 18 and 35 years old who received the YFV17D yellow fever vaccine. The CDR3 sequence: CASSFTQYTGELFF. CDR3 coding DNA: TGTGCCAGCAGCTTCACACAGTACACCGGGGAGCTGTTTTTT. Using reference TRBV7-3 and TRBJ2-2 for the parts outside the CDR3, the full variable domain is GAGVSQTPSNKVTEKGKYVELRCDPISGHTALYWYRQSLGQGPEFLIYFQGTGAADDSGLPNDRFFAVRPEGSVSTLKIQRTERGDSAVYLCASSFTQYTGELFFGEGSRLTVL.